This T cell receptor (beta chain) was observed in a study of molecular identifiers for immune sequencing clone quantification. TCRdb re-derived calls from the PCR reads in MiXCR, one entry per CDR3 protein. The table lists about 320,000 distinct CDR3 sequences, about a fifth of them singletons, with approximately 0.8% in the top ten. This CDR3 has 16 residues. Germline V gene data show CDR1 as SGHDN and CDR2 as FVKESK. V was shortened by 7 bases and J by 8 bases, with 24 bases between the two germline ends. As for this clonotype: No antigen is known for it. This could be a read error, since a much larger clone is one nucleotide away.

Study findings and constraints: Highly expanded clone sizes could end up underestimated if a barcode were shared by identical TCR molecules. In naive cells, under 1% of molecules belonged to clones above 20 RNA copies, against over 98% in effector cells.

Naive CD8 T cells, phenotype CD8+CD4-CCR7+CD45RA+, were sorted. This chain links TRBV14 with TRBJ2-1; tentative D call: TRBD1 (6 bases). The sequenced sample consisted of naive CD8+ T cells from blood, with Jurkat cell RNA spiked in. Subset here: FACS-sorted CD8+CD4-CCR7+CD45RA+ naive T cells. The receptor comes from a human donor in good health. Some libraries in this study had Jurkat cell RNA spiked in. The CDR3 bases are TGTGCCAGCAACCACCGGACAGACGGCTTCTATGATGAGCAGTTCTTC. Translation: CASNHRTDGFYDEQFF.